The 29 T cell receptor beta chains in this list originate from one sample, sequenced in a study of identical twins (dated by TCRdb to about 2016). The receptor library was made with 5' RACE. The sequencer listed for this sample is Illumina HiSeq 2000. TCRdb reran the public reads through fastp at Q25 and MiXCR, keeping productive beta chains. Rows matching on CDR3 protein sequence are summarized as one entry with the most common DNA and genes. For this sample there are around 550,000 distinct CDR3 sequences; roughly 15% appear just once. Around 0.48% of the sample goes to the ten largest clones. This same sample was also taken into another study, of yellow fever vaccine responses in identical twins.

The sequenced sample consisted of CD4+ T cells sorted from blood. These receptors all stem from a woman aged 18-29 years in good health.

The J gene is TRBJ2-1, the V gene TRBV5-1; TRBD1 agrees at 9 bases. With V trimmed by 4 bases and J by 1 base, 3 bases remained unmatched. Germline assignment: CDR1 SGHRS and CDR2 YFSETQ. The CDR3 is 15 residues long. Here the CDR3 reads CASSTGQGSYNEQFF. The DNA of the CDR3 is TGCGCCAGCAGCACCGGACAGGGGTCCTACAATGAGCAGTTCTTC.

This clonotype was picked up many times. The CDR3 is CATLAGGPTGELFF. In DNA form, the CDR3 reads TGTGCCACCTTAGCGGGGGGGCCGACCGGGGAGCTGTTTTTT. The rearrangement uses TRBV12-3 or TRBV12-4 and TRBJ2-2, with 11 positions matching TRBD2. J was trimmed by 5 bases and V by 10 bases; bases with no gene match: 6. The CDR3 consists of 14 residues.

This clonotype was found a few times. The rearrangement joins TRBV20-1 to TRBJ2-1, with TRBD2 identical over 11 bases. Germline lookup yields CDR1 DFQATT and CDR2 SNEGSKA (reference sequence). With 3 bases clipped from V and 10 bases from J, the junction kept 8 bases outside the gene matches. The CDR3 contains 14 residues. CDR3 residues: CSASGLAGGKEQFF. In nucleotides, the CDR3 is TGCAGTGCTAGTGGGCTAGCGGGGGGTAAGGAGCAGTTCTTC.

Written as DNA, the CDR3 is TGTGCCAGCAGCACCTACAGGGTTGATTCACCCCTCCACTTT. Its translation: CASSTYRVDSPLHF. The chain links TRBV11-2 to TRBJ1-6; D may be TRBD1 (6 bases). The CDR3 has 14 amino acids. Per germline, CDR1 SGHAT and CDR2 FQNNGV. V lost 5 bases and J lost 8, with 13 bases in between.

The chain joins TRBV7-9 to TRBJ2-7; D not resolved. The CDR3 spans 10 residues. Per germline, CDR1 SEHNR and CDR2 FQNEAQ (reference sequence). V dropped 10 bases and J dropped 7 bases, with 11 bases sitting between them. CDR3 sequence: CATLGWEQYF. DNA for the CDR3: TGTGCCACCCTGGGCTGGGAGCAGTACTTC. The entire variable domain, with the rest obtained from reference TRBV7-9 and TRBJ2-7, is as follows: DTGVSQNPRHKITKRGQNVTFRCDPISEHNRLYWYRQTLGQGPEFLTYFQNEAQLEKSRLLSDRFSAERPKGSFSTLEIQRTEQGDSAMYLCATLGWEQYFGPGTRLTVT.

The V call is TRBV20-1, the J call TRBJ2-7, with D hard to call. The CDR3 has 10 amino acids. Per the germline V gene, CDR1 is DFQATT and CDR2 is SNEGSKA (reference sequence). V dropped 3 bases and J dropped 6 bases, with 6 bases sitting between them. The CDR3 sequence: CSASSTEQYF. CDR3 bases: TGCAGTGCTAGCTCGACCGAGCAGTACTTC.

This chain joins TRBV7-6 and TRBJ2-3, with D tentatively TRBD2 (5 bases). V was shortened by 5 bases and J by 0 bases, with 12 bases between the two germline ends. Germline V gives CDR1 SGHVS, CDR2 FNYEAQ. This CDR3 is 15 amino acids long. CDR3 in amino acids: CASSPGLSSTDTQYF. As DNA, the CDR3 is TGTGCCAGCAGCCCCGGACTGTCTAGCACAGATACGCAGTATTTT. Variable domain in full (rest from reference TRBV7-6 and TRBJ2-3): GAGVSQSPRYKVTKRGQDVALRCDPISGHVSLYWYRQALGQGPEFLTYFNYEAQQDKSGLPNDRFSAERPEGSISTLTIQRTEQRDSAMYRCASSPGLSSTDTQYFGPGTRLTVL.

This clonotype turned up a few times. The chain carries TRBV20-1 and TRBJ2-7; 10 bases are a match to TRBD2. CDR3 size: 14 residues. CDR1 is DFQATT, CDR2 SNEGSKA, per germline (reference sequence). With 1 base clipped from V and 3 bases from J, the junction kept 3 bases outside the gene matches. Written as DNA, the CDR3 is TGCAGTGCTAGAGGGAGGACTAGCGGCTACGAGCAGTACGTC. The encoded protein is CSARGRTSGYEQYV.

This chain uses TRBV12-3 or TRBV12-4 with TRBJ2-3, with unresolved D. Trimming stripped 3 bases from V and 6 bases from J, with 10 bases between. The CDR3 spans 13 residues. The CDR3 protein is CASSFRHWDTQYF. For the CDR3, the DNA is TGTGCCAGCAGTTTTCGTCACTGGGATACGCAGTATTTT.

The table lists this clonotype with a few counts. The chain links TRBV12-3 or TRBV12-4 to TRBJ2-5; TRBD2 matches at 7 bases. The CDR3 contains 17 residues. The J segment lost 3 bases and the V segment lost 3 bases, leaving 13 bases of the junction unmatched. CDR3 DNA sequence: TGTGCCAGCAGTTTTTTCGGGGGGACTACCGAAGAAGAGACCCAGTACTTC. Protein: CASSFFGGTTEEETQYF.

This clonotype was detected once. The rearrangement joins TRBV6-2 or TRBV6-3 to TRBJ2-1, with 14 bases matching TRBD2. V trimming: 6 bases; J trimming: 12 bases; junction bases outside the gene matches: 10. The CDR3 loop spans 15 amino acids. Germline V gives CDR1 MNHEY, CDR2 SVGEGT. CDR3 in DNA: TGTGCCAGCAGCTGGACTAGCGGGGGGTCGGGTGGGCAGTTCTTC. It is translated as CASSWTSGGSGGQFF.

V and J are TRBV12-3 or TRBV12-4 and TRBJ1-2; D possibly corresponds to TRBD1 (6 bases). V lost 5 bases and J lost 7, with 17 bases in between. CDR3 length: 14 amino acids. In DNA, the CDR3 is TGTGCCAGCAGTATCTTAGGGGGATCCGTTGGCTACACCTTC. Its translation: CASSILGGSVGYTF.

This clonotype was seen a handful of times. This chain joins TRBV7-9 and TRBJ1-2; the D gene is possibly TRBD1 (5 bases). Germline values: CDR1 SEHNR, CDR2 FQNEAQ (reference sequence). The V end lost 5 bases, the J end lost 3 bases, and 13 bases lay between the germline ends. The length of the CDR3 is 14 residues. CDR3 bases: TGTGCCAGCAGCAGAGGGGTCGGGTACTATGGCTACACCTTC. Protein: CASSRGVGYYGYTF. The full variable domain, rest sourced from reference TRBV7-9 and TRBJ1-2, is DTGVSQNPRHKITKRGQNVTFRCDPISEHNRLYWYRQTLGQGPEFLTYFQNEAQLEKSRLLSDRFSAERPKGSFSTLEIQRTEQGDSAMYLCASSRGVGYYGYTFGSGTRLTVV.

This clonotype was seen more than once but under ten times. The chain uses TRBV15 and TRBJ2-7, with D hard to call. Germline V gene sequence: CDR1 LNHNV, CDR2 YYDKDF (reference sequence). This CDR3 region has 12 residues. Trimming shortened V by 3 bases and J by 4 bases, and 7 bases separated the two germline ends. The CDR3 bases are TGTGCCACCAGCAGTCCAGGTTACGAGCAGTACTTC. The encoded protein is CATSSPGYEQYF.

This clonotype was seen a single time. The genes are TRBV29-1 and TRBJ2-7; 8 nucleotides line up with TRBD1. Germline values: CDR1 SQVTM, CDR2 ANQGSEA. The V gene end was trimmed by 5 bases and the J gene end by 7 bases; junction bases not matched to a gene: 7. The CDR3 consists of 12 residues. CDR3 in DNA: TGCAGCGTTTCCCTGGACAGGGTTGAGCAGTACTTC. Protein product: CSVSLDRVEQYF.

The rearrangement links TRBV6-6 to TRBJ2-1; TRBD1 is a possible D gene (6 bases). Trimming took 7 bases from V and 6 from J, leaving 13 bases between them. Germline loops: CDR1 MNHNY, CDR2 SVGAGI (reference sequence). This CDR3 has 13 residues. The CDR3 coding sequence is TGTGCCAGCAATCAGGGGTTGCGCAATGAGCAGTTCTTC. This sequence encodes CASNQGLRNEQFF.

This clonotype was seen at least ten times. The DNA of the CDR3 is TGTGCCAGCAGTTTTCGACAGGGGAGCTCCTACAATGAGCAGTTCTTC. Translating gives CASSFRQGSSYNEQFF. The V and J genes are TRBV12-3 or TRBV12-4 and TRBJ2-1, with 8 nucleotides matching TRBD1. The CDR3 length is 16 residues. V dropped 3 bases and J dropped 0; count of bases not matched to a gene: 4.

The chain couples TRBV29-1 to TRBJ2-1; TRBD1 might be the D (6 bases). CDR1 is SQVTM, CDR2 ANQGSEA, per germline. The CDR3 runs to 15 residues. V dropped 6 bases and J dropped 1 base, with 16 bases sitting between them. CDR3 sequence reads: CSVRTEVLSYNEQFF. CDR3 sequence (DNA): TGCAGCGTAAGGACAGAAGTCTTGTCCTACAATGAGCAGTTCTTC.

This clonotype has only a few counts. CDR3 amino acids: CAISGASGEHNEQFF. The CDR3 nucleotides read TGTGCCATCAGTGGGGCTAGCGGGGAACACAATGAGCAGTTCTTC. This rearrangement joins TRBV10-3 to TRBJ2-1; 9 bases match TRBD2. After removal of 4 bases from V and 5 bases from J, the junction contained 6 bases not matched to a gene. The germline gives CDR1 ENHRY, CDR2 SYGVKD. This CDR3 contains 15 residues.

This rearrangement joins TRBV28 to TRBJ2-1; TRBD2 matches at 7 bases. Germline loops: CDR1 MDHEN, CDR2 SYDVKM. The V gene end was trimmed by 4 bases and the J gene end by 4 bases; junction bases not matched to a gene: 10. This CDR3 region has 16 residues. The CDR3 DNA sequence: TGTGCCAGCAGTTCCCGGACTAGATGGCGATACAATGAGCAGTTCTTC. It is translated as CASSSRTRWRYNEQFF.

The chain uses TRBV28 and TRBJ2-2, with 11 bases that match TRBD1. The CDR3 is 15 amino acids. The J segment lost 4 bases and the V segment lost 7 bases, leaving 5 bases of the junction unmatched. Germline CDR1 MDHEN, CDR2 SYDVKM. The DNA for the CDR3 is TGTGCCAGCAAGGAGGGACAGGGGGTCACCGGGGAGCTGTTTTTT. Translation gives CASKEGQGVTGELFF.

This clonotype turned up a few times. V usage is TRBV10-3 and J usage is TRBJ2-3; 14 positions agree with TRBD2. This CDR3 has 16 amino acids. Germline V gene lookup returns CDR1 ENHRY and CDR2 SYGVKD. The V and J ends lost 10 bases and 5 bases, in that order; junction bases with no gene match: 11. The CDR3 nucleotides read TGTGCCACCTCGAGAGGACTAGCGGGGGGCGAAGATACGCAGTATTTT. Protein: CATSRGLAGGEDTQYF.

The chain couples TRBV11-3 to TRBJ2-1, with TRBD1 matching over 8 bases. The V and J ends lost 0 bases and 6 bases, in that order; junction bases with no gene match: 10. The CDR3 length is 17 residues. Per the germline V gene, CDR1 is SGHNT and CDR2 is YENEEA. The CDR3 DNA is TGTGCCAGCAGCTTAGATGTATCAGGGGGCGCCCTCAATGAGCAGTTCTTC. Translated: CASSLDVSGGALNEQFF.

CDR3 amino acids: CASSFVVRAVYEQYF. CDR3 sequence (DNA): TGTGCCAGCAGTTTTGTCGTCAGGGCCGTCTACGAGCAGTACTTC. The chain links TRBV28 to TRBJ2-7, with D possibly matching TRBD1 (5 bases). The CDR3 contains 15 residues. Germline CDR1 is MDHEN and CDR2 is SYDVKM. V lost 3 bases, J lost 3 bases, and 15 bases lay in between.

V usage is TRBV20-1 and J usage is TRBJ2-5; TRBD2 matches at 7 bases. The CDR3 loop spans 14 amino acids. V shed 1 base and J 3 bases; nucleotides not matched to a gene: 5. The germline V gene encodes CDR1 DFQATT and CDR2 SNEGSKA (reference sequence). This CDR3 is CSARGRDYKETQYF. For the CDR3, the DNA is TGCAGTGCTAGAGGCCGGGACTATAAAGAGACCCAGTACTTC.

The chain combines TRBV28 with TRBJ1-1; no clear D. This CDR3 is 14 amino acids long. V lost 2 bases, J lost 1 base, and 8 bases lay in between. Germline CDR1 and CDR2: MDHEN and SYDVKM. The CDR3 loop reads CASSLAVTNTEAFF. The CDR3 DNA reads as TGTGCCAGCAGTTTAGCAGTGACGAACACTGAAGCTTTCTTT.

This rearrangement joins TRBV5-1 to TRBJ2-1; 7 bases map to TRBD1. Germline loops: CDR1 SGHRS, CDR2 YFSETQ. Trimming cost V 4 bases and J 1 base; bases outside gene matches: 8. CDR3 length: 16 amino acids. CDR3 region: CASSPNDRVSYNEQFF. The CDR3 DNA reads as TGCGCCAGCAGCCCCAATGACAGGGTATCCTACAATGAGCAGTTCTTC.

The rearrangement links TRBV7-9 to TRBJ2-1; D is unclear. Germline values: CDR1 SEHNR, CDR2 FQNEAQ (reference sequence). The CDR3 has 12 residues. The V gene lost 3 bases and the J gene lost 8 bases, with 8 bases spanning the gap. CDR3 bases: TGTGCCAGCAGCTTTTCGTACGATGAGCAGTTCTTC. It translates to CASSFSYDEQFF. The variable domain in full, with the rest retrieved from reference TRBV7-9 and TRBJ2-1, is DTGVSQNPRHKITKRGQNVTFRCDPISEHNRLYWYRQTLGQGPEFLTYFQNEAQLEKSRLLSDRFSAERPKGSFSTLEIQRTEQGDSAMYLCASSFSYDEQFFGPGTRLTVL.

CDR3 DNA: TGTGCCACCAGTGATTTGGAACGAGCAGGCTACACCTTC. This codes for CATSDLERAGYTF. This chain connects TRBV24-1 to TRBJ1-2; no reliable D call. Deletions cut 0 bases from V and 8 bases from J, with 9 bases between. Per the germline V gene, CDR1 is KGHDR and CDR2 is SFDVKD. This CDR3 comprises 13 residues.